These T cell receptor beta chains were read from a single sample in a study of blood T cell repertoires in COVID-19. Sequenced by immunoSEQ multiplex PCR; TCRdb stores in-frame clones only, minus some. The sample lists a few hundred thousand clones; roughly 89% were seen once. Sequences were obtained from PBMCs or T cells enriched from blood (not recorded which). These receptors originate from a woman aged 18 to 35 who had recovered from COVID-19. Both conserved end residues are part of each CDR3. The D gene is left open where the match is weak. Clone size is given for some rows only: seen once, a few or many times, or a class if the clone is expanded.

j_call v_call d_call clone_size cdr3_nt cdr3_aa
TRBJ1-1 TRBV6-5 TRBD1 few TGTGCCAGCAGTCAACAGACAGGGGCGGTTGAAGCTTTCTTT CASSQQTGAVEAFF
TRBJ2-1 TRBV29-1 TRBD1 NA TGCAGCGTTGAAGACCGTCCGGACAGGGGTCGAGAATATGAGCAGTTCTTC CSVEDRPDRGREYEQFF
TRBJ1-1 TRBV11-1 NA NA TGTGCCAGCAGCGGAGAGAACACTGAAGCTTTCTTT CASSGENTEAFF
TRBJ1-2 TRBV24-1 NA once TGTGCCACCAGTGAATCAGGGTCCGGCTATGGCTACACCTTC CATSESGSGYGYTF
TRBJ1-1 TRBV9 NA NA TGTGCCAGCAGCCCTCCAGCGGGGCAATTCAACACTGAAGCTTTCTTT CASSPPAGQFNTEAFF
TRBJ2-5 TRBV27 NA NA TGTGCCAGCAGCACACCCTCCGCTAGAGGGGAGACCCAGTACTTC CASSTPSARGETQYF
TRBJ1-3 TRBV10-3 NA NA TGTGCCATCAGCTCAGGGTCCGACTCTGGAAACACCATATATTTT CAISSGSDSGNTIYF
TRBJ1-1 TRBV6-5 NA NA TGTGCCAGCAGCCTAAGCGGCAGCGTGAACACTGAAGCTTTCTTT CASSLSGSVNTEAFF
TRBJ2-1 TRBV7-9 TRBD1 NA TGTGCCAGCAGCCACGACAGGGGTGGCTCCTACAATGAGCAGTTCTTC CASSHDRGGSYNEQFF
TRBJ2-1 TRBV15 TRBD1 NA TGTGCCACCGGGGGACAGGGCCAAATATACAATGAGCAGTTCTTC CATGGQGQIYNEQFF
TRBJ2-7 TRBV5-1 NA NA TGCGCCAGCAGGGGTGGAGGATCTGGGAAATACGAGCAGTACTTC CASRGGGSGKYEQYF
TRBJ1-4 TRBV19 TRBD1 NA TGTGCCAGTAGTCGATTAGACAGGGGCGTGGATGAAAAACTGTTTTTT CASSRLDRGVDEKLFF
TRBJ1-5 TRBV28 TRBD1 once TGTGCCAGCAGTTTATTCCTGGACAGGACTAGCAATCAGCCCCAGCATTTT CASSLFLDRTSNQPQHF
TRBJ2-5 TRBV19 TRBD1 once TGTGCCAGTAGTCCCCGGACAGGGCATCAAGAGACCCAGTACTTC CASSPRTGHQETQYF
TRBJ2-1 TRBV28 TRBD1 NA TGTGCCAGCTCCGACAGGGCCCCCGGTGAGCAGTTCTTC CASSDRAPGEQFF
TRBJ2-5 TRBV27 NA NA TGTGCCAGCAGTTTGGGCCGGGGGGAGACCCAGTACTTC CASSLGRGETQYF
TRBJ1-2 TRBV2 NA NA TGTGCCAGCAGTGAAGCGCTCGAGAGGGTAGTCTCTGGCTACACCTTC CASSEALERVVSGYTF
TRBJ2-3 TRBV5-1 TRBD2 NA TGCGCCAGCAGCTTGGCTTGGACTAGCGGGAGCGGAGACACAGATACGCAGTATTTT CASSLAWTSGSGDTDTQYF
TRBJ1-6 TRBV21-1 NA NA TGTGCCAGCACCTCGACAGGGGCCCGTAATTCACCCCTCCACTTT CASTSTGARNSPLHF
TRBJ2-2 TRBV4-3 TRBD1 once TGCGCCAGCAGCCAAGACTGGACAGGGGAGACATACCTGAACACCGGGGAGCTGTTTTTT CASSQDWTGETYLNTGELFF
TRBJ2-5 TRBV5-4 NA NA TGTGCCAGCAGCTTGCCCATTACTGGTCAAGAGACCCAGTACTTC CASSLPITGQETQYF
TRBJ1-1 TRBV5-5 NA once TGTGCCAGCAGCCCCCGGGGGGGTAACACTGAAGCTTTCTTT CASSPRGGNTEAFF
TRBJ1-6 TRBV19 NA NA TGTGCCAGTAGTATAGTCCGAGTCTCCTATAATTCACCCCTCCACTTT CASSIVRVSYNSPLHF
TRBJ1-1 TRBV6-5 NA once TGTGCCAGCAGTTACTTCCTTACTGCGGCGACTGAAGCTTTCTTT CASSYFLTAATEAFF
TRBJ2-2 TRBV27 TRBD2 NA TGTGCCAGCAGTTTGGGACTAGCGGGGGCAAACACCGGGGAGCTGTTTTTT CASSLGLAGANTGELFF
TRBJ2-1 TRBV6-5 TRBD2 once TGTGCCAGCACCAACCCTAGCGGGAGTAATGAGCAGTTCTTC CASTNPSGSNEQFF
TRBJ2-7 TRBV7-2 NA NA TGTGCCAGCAGCAGTCGACCAGGACTCAGCTACGAGCAGTACTTC CASSSRPGLSYEQYF
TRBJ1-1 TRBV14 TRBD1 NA TGTGCCAGCAGCCAAGTGACAGGGGTGGTCACTGAAGCTTTCTTT CASSQVTGVVTEAFF
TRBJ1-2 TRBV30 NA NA TGTGCCTGCGCTCCCGGGACTTGGTCTAGGGGCTACACCTTC CACAPGTWSRGYTF
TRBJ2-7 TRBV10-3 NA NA TGTGCCATCAGTGAGAGCGGGATGACAGGCTACGAGCAGTACTTC CAISESGMTGYEQYF
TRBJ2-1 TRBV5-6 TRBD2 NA TGTGCCAGCAGCTTGGGACTAGCGGGGGCCTACAATGAGCAGTTCTTC CASSLGLAGAYNEQFF
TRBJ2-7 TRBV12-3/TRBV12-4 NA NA TGTGCCAGCAGTTACAGCTCCTACGAGCAGTACTTC CASSYSSYEQYF
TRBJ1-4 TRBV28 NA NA TGTGCTATAAAAGCCGTAAATGAAAAACTGTTTTTT CAIKAVNEKLFF
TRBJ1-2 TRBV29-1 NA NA TGCAGCGTTGTGGCGGGGCTGGGTTATGGCTACACCTTC CSVVAGLGYGYTF
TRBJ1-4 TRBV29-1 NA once TGCAGCGTTGTTCACTGGGAAAAACTGTTTTTT CSVVHWEKLFF
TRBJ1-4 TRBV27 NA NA TGTGCCAGCCGAGGGTGGGAGAGGAATGAAAAACTGTTTTTT CASRGWERNEKLFF
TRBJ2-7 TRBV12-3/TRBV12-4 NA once TGTGCCAGCAGTCCCGGTTTCATGCAGTACTTC CASSPGFMQYF
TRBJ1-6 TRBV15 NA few TGTGCCACCAGCCGTTACAGCTCTTCACCCCTCCACTTT CATSRYSSSPLHF
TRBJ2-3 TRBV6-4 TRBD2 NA TGTGCCAGCAGTACACTAGCGGGACAGGATACGCAGTATTTT CASSTLAGQDTQYF
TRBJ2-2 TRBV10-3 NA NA TGTGCCATCAGTCAGGGGTTCCTCACCGGGGAGCTGTTTTTT CAISQGFLTGELFF
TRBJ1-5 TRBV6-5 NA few TGTGCCAGCAGTTCGGACAGAGAGCATCAGCCCCAGCATTTT CASSSDREHQPQHF
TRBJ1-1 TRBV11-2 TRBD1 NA TGTGCCAGCAGCCGCGACAGGGGAAGCACTGAAGCTTTCTTT CASSRDRGSTEAFF